This entry lists 20 T cell receptor beta chains sequenced from one sample in a study of monozygotic twins with inflammatory bowel disease. TCRdb reanalyzed the 5' RACE reads and collapses them to one entry per CDR3 protein, without DNA. The sample table includes over 200,000 distinct CDR3 sequences. The sequenced material came from blood. All receptors come from a human donor with ulcerative colitis or Crohn's disease, or a healthy co-twin of an affected twin (not recorded which).

The J gene is TRBJ1-5, the V gene TRBV7-9; TCRdb proposes TRBD1, but this gene call is untestable without DNA. The CDR3 runs to 15 residues. Germline CDR1 reads SEHNR; CDR2 reads FQNEAQ (reference sequence). The CDR3: CASSSEDRVGQPQHF.

The gene calls are TRBV18 and TRBJ1-1. The CDR3 runs 14 residues. Germline-derived CDR1 and CDR2 are KGHSH and LQKENI. The CDR3 loop is CASSPLPENTEAFF.

The chain carries TRBV4-1 and TRBJ1-2. The germline gives CDR1 MGHRA, CDR2 YSYEKL. This CDR3 is built from 15 residues. CDR3: CASQAIGGLNYGYTF.

The chain employs TRBV10-2 and TRBJ1-2; checking the TCRdb D call of TRBD1 is not possible without DNA. This CDR3 region has 15 residues. Per germline, CDR1 WSHSY and CDR2 SAAADI. The chain's CDR3 is CASSDKQGTGNGYTF.

The chain uses TRBV7-2 and TRBJ2-5; TCRdb gives TRBD1 as the D gene, but with no DNA this cannot be confirmed. The CDR3 has 16 amino acids. Per germline, CDR1 SGHTA and CDR2 FQGNSA. CDR3 protein: CASSLGTASGLETQYF.

This rearrangement joins TRBV15 to TRBJ2-1; the D call of TRBD1 rests on TCRdb alone, since no DNA is present to check it. The CDR3 has 13 amino acids. Germline-derived CDR1 and CDR2 are LNHNV and YYDKDF (reference sequence). Here the CDR3 reads CATSRGLGGEQFF.

This rearrangement joins TRBV24-1 to TRBJ2-1; the D call from TCRdb, TRBD1, cannot be confirmed without DNA. The germline V gene encodes CDR1 KGHDR and CDR2 SFDVKD. CDR3 size: 16 residues. The CDR3 sequence: CATSDSREGPYNEQFF.

The V gene is TRBV5-1, the J gene TRBJ2-5; TCRdb designates TRBD2, a call that cannot be tested without DNA. Germline V gene lookup returns CDR1 SGHRS and CDR2 YFSETQ. The CDR3 runs to 14 residues. This CDR3 is CASSPDGPRETQYF.

The chain joins TRBV20-1 to TRBJ2-5. The germline gives CDR1 DFQATT, CDR2 SNEGSKA (reference sequence). The CDR3 has 11 residues. CDR3 in amino acids: CSVGHQETQYF.

The V gene is TRBV5-1, the J gene TRBJ1-1; as DNA is missing, the TRBD1 call by TCRdb cannot be tested. This CDR3 comprises 15 residues. The germline V gene has CDR1 SGHRS and CDR2 YFSETQ. CDR3 region: CASSVSPGQGFEAFF.

The chain links TRBV10-3 to TRBJ2-1; as DNA is missing, the TRBD1 call by TCRdb cannot be tested. CDR1 and CDR2 from the germline V gene are ENHRY and SYGVKD. The CDR3 loop spans 14 amino acids. The CDR3 region is CAISDSDRGHEQFF.

The rearrangement links TRBV18 to TRBJ1-5. In germline, CDR1 is KGHSH, CDR2 LQKENI. The CDR3 totals 12 residues. Here the CDR3 reads CASSQTSQVQHF.

The chain joins TRBV7-2 to TRBJ1-5; the TCRdb D gene call, TRBD1, has no DNA to confirm it. The CDR3 has 15 amino acids. Germline CDR1 and CDR2: SGHTA and FQGNSA. The CDR3: CASSIGGGGNQPQHF.

This chain uses TRBV15 with TRBJ2-5; the TCRdb call, TRBD1, lacks DNA for checking. The CDR3 covers 14 residues. CDR1 and CDR2 from the germline V gene are LNHNV and YYDKDF (reference sequence). The CDR3 here is CATSRVTGVETQYF.

The chain has TRBV9 and TRBJ2-1; TCRdb's D gene call, TRBD1, goes unchecked for lack of DNA. The CDR3 totals 15 residues. CDR1 and CDR2 from the germline V gene are SGDLS and YYNGEE. CDR3 sequence reads: CASSEGGNVYNEQFF.

This chain connects TRBV9 to TRBJ1-6. CDR1 is SGDLS, CDR2 YYNGEE, per germline. CDR3 length equals 12 residues. CDR3 loop: CASSDRNSPLHF.

The chain joins TRBV20-1 to TRBJ2-5; TCRdb's D call of TRBD2 is untestable without DNA. The V gene's germline CDR1 is DFQATT and CDR2 SNEGSKA (reference sequence). The length of the CDR3 is 18 residues. This CDR3 is CSARAASGGTDLFETQYF.

V usage is TRBV20-1 and J usage is TRBJ1-2; TCRdb proposes TRBD1, but this gene call is untestable without DNA. The CDR3 is 16 residues long. The germline V gene encodes CDR1 DFQATT and CDR2 SNEGSKA (reference sequence). The CDR3 sequence is CSASRQGLRPGYGYTF.

V and J are TRBV18 and TRBJ2-7. CDR1 and CDR2 (germline): KGHSH, LQKENI. The CDR3 length is 14 residues. Here the CDR3 reads CASSPQGVTYEQYF.

The chain employs TRBV18 and TRBJ2-5; checking the TCRdb D call of TRBD2 is not possible without DNA. Germline-derived CDR1 and CDR2 are KGHSH and LQKENI. The CDR3 is 16 amino acids. The CDR3 region is CASSPSRALYQETQYF.